The 3 T cell receptor beta chains below come from one sample, sequenced in a study of blood T cells in healthy people across ages. PCR was performed a second time for about 7 to 11 cycles using a sample-barcoded 5' primer and a J-beta primer mix. TCRdb reprocessed the 5' RACE reads with MiXCR, giving one entry per CDR3 protein. The sample carries about 1.5 million distinct CDR3 sequences, 35% to 45% recorded once. Input material: blood. The receptors were sampled from a woman under 30 in good health.

In this sample, this clonotype turned up a few times. J is TRBJ2-3 and V is TRBV2; D remains unclear. The CDR3 length is 14 residues. Germline lookup yields CDR1 SNHLY and CDR2 FYNNEI. The V end lost 4 bases, the J end lost 6 bases, and 14 bases lay between the germline ends. CDR3 protein: CASSVANPPDTQYF. The CDR3 DNA reads TGTGCCAGCAGTGTCGCGAACCCACCGGATACGCAGTATTTT.

The V call is TRBV5-8, the J call TRBJ2-6; D is undetermined. Trimming cost V 2 bases and J 5 bases, with 5 bases left between them. Germline V gene sequence: CDR1 SGHTS, CDR2 YDEGEE. The CDR3 consists of 13 residues. CDR3 sequence: CASSFRWANVLTF. The CDR3 nucleotides read TGTGCCAGCAGCTTTAGGTGGGCCAACGTCCTGACTTTC.

Details on this clonotype: A single base separates this from a much larger clone, so it may be a read error. The chain joins TRBV29-1 to TRBJ2-5, with D maybe TRBD1 (5 bases). Germline CDR1 SQVTM, CDR2 ANQGSEA. The CDR3 is 17 residues long. Trimming cost V 1 base and J 11 bases, with 29 bases left between them. CDR3: CSVEVWTPKGHINEQYF. The CDR3 DNA reads TGCAGCGTTGAAGTATGGACACCCAAGGGCCACATAAATGAGCAGTACTTC. Combining the CDR3 with reference TRBV29-1 and TRBJ2-5 gives the whole variable domain SAVISQKPSRDICQRGTSLTIQCQVDSQVTMMFWYRQQPGQSLTLIATANQGSEATYESGFVIDKFPISRPNLTFSTLTVSNMSPEDSSIYLCSVEVWTPKGHINEQYFGPGTRLLVL.